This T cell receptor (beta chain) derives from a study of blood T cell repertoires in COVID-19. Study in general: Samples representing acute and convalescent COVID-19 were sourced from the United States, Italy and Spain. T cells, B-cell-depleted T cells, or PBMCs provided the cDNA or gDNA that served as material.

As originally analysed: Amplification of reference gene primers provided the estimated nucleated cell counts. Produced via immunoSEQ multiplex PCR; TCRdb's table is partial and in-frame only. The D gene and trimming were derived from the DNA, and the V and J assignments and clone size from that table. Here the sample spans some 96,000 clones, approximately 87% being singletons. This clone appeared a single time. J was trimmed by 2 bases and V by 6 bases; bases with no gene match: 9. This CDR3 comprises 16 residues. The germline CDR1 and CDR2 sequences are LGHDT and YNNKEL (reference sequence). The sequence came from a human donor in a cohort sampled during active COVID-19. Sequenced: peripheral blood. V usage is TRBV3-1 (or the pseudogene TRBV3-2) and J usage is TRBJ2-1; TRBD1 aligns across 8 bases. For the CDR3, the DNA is TGTGCCAGCAGGACGTCCGGACAGGGAACCTACAATGAGCAGTTCTTC. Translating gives CASRTSGQGTYNEQFF.